Listed here are 30 T cell receptor beta chains from one sample, sequenced in a study of identical twins (dated by TCRdb to about 2016). The library was built by means of 5' RACE. Sequencing was performed on an Illumina HiSeq 2000. The public sequencing data were trimmed at Q25 with fastp and processed into clonotypes with MiXCR by TCRdb, which kept only in-frame beta chains. Rows matching on CDR3 protein sequence are summarized as one entry with the most common DNA and genes. This sample gives about 570,000 distinct CDR3 sequences in total; just under 10% of them show up just once. Around 3.2% of the sample is taken by the ten largest. This same sample was also taken into another study, of yellow fever vaccine responses in identical twins.

Sequencing was carried out using PBMCs. The receptor set was obtained from a woman aged 18-35 years in good health.

The sample holds a few counts of this clonotype. The chain couples TRBV6-2 or TRBV6-3 to TRBJ2-1; D gene uncertain. Trimming stripped 6 bases from V and 7 bases from J, with 19 bases between. CDR3 length: 15 amino acids. The germline gives CDR1 MNHEY, CDR2 SVGEGT. The CDR3 sequence: CASRARSQPKNEQFF. CDR3 bases: TGTGCCAGCAGGGCCCGTAGCCAGCCTAAGAATGAGCAGTTCTTC.

This clonotype was detected only a few times. The chain carries TRBV24-1 and TRBJ2-3; D is ambiguous. This CDR3 has 13 residues. With 4 bases removed from V and 5 bases from J, the gap between germline ends came to 9 bases. Germline V gives CDR1 KGHDR, CDR2 SFDVKD. CDR3 sequence (DNA): TGTGCCACCAGTGACTCCCCACAAGATACGCAGTATTTT. It yields the protein CATSDSPQDTQYF.

This clonotype was seen many times. The V and J genes are TRBV6-2 or TRBV6-3 and TRBJ1-5; D ambiguous. Germline V lookup: CDR1 MNHEY, CDR2 SVGEGT. Trimming pared 9 bases from V and 1 base from J, leaving 7 bases between. This CDR3 is built from 12 residues. DNA of the CDR3: TGTGCCAGGTCGCAAAGCAATCAGCCCCAGCATTTT. This sequence encodes CARSQSNQPQHF.

The chain employs TRBV3-1 and TRBJ2-3; D gene ambiguous. Between the trimmed V and J ends, which lost 4 bases and 9 bases, there was a span of 8 bases. In germline, CDR1 is LGHDT, CDR2 YNNKEL (reference sequence). The CDR3 is made up of 11 amino acids. This chain's CDR3 is CASSRAGTQYF. The CDR3 DNA reads TGTGCCAGCAGCCGAGCCGGGACGCAGTATTTT.

This clonotype occurred many times. The chain combines TRBV20-1 with TRBJ2-4; the match to TRBD1 covers 7 bases. The CDR3 loop spans 16 amino acids. Germline trimming cut 0 bases from V and 4 bases from J; bases unmatched to any gene: 9. Germline CDR1 DFQATT, CDR2 SNEGSKA (reference sequence). The CDR3 sequence: CSARDPTEGAKNIQYF. The DNA of the CDR3 is TGCAGTGCTAGAGACCCGACTGAGGGGGCTAAAAACATTCAGTACTTC.

The rearrangement uses TRBV29-1 and TRBJ2-3; 7 bases agree with TRBD1. Looked up from germline, CDR1 is SQVTM and CDR2 is ANQGSEA. The length of the CDR3 is 15 residues. The V gene end was trimmed by 7 bases and the J gene end by 0 bases; junction bases not matched to a gene: 10. The CDR3 loop reads CSANRGSHSTDTQYF. The DNA of the CDR3 is TGCAGCGCAAACAGGGGCTCCCACAGCACAGATACGCAGTATTTT.

This clonotype was observed a few times. This chain links TRBV24-1 with TRBJ2-5, with 9 bases matching TRBD2. The germline V gene has CDR1 KGHDR and CDR2 SFDVKD. This CDR3 has 14 amino acids. With 4 bases clipped from V and 1 base from J, the junction kept 0 bases outside the gene matches. The CDR3 loop reads CATSERGGQETQYF. The CDR3 DNA is TGTGCCACCAGTGAGCGGGGGGGCCAAGAGACCCAGTACTTC.

In the case of this clonotype: A single base separates this from a much larger clone, so it may be a read error. The chain uses TRBV24-1 and TRBJ2-7; D unclear. Trimming left V 9 bases short and J 7 bases short, with 21 bases between. This CDR3 is built from 14 residues. Germline V CDR1 and CDR2: KGHDR, SFDVKD. The CDR3 here is CATVYGTDLREQYF. CDR3 DNA: TGTGCCACCGTCTACGGAACAGATCTTAGGGAGCAGTACTTC.

This clonotype was observed a handful of times. The chain carries TRBV24-1 and TRBJ2-1, with no clear D. This CDR3 comprises 16 residues. The V and J ends lost 4 bases and 3 bases respectively, with 15 bases between them. CDR1 and CDR2 from the germline V gene are KGHDR and SFDVKD. CDR3 protein: CATSEKTTTHYNEQFF. CDR3 nucleotide sequence: TGTGCCACCAGTGAAAAAACCACCACTCACTACAATGAGCAGTTCTTC.

The J gene is TRBJ2-2, the V gene TRBV7-9; D unresolved. V gave up 7 bases and J gave up 5 bases, with 8 bases separating them. Germline V lookup: CDR1 SEHNR, CDR2 FQNEAQ (reference sequence). This CDR3 has 12 residues. The CDR3 region is CASKLRTGELFF. The CDR3 nucleotides are TGTGCCAGCAAACTCAGGACCGGGGAGCTGTTTTTT.

In this sample, this clonotype turned up many times. The gene calls are TRBV24-1 and TRBJ2-1, with 9 bases matching TRBD1. The trim removed 3 bases at V and 7 bases at J, leaving 6 bases unmatched. Germline assignment: CDR1 KGHDR and CDR2 SFDVKD. CDR3 length: 15 residues. For the CDR3, the DNA is TGTGCCACCAGTGATACCGGGACAGGGATGAATGAGCAGTTCTTC. As protein: CATSDTGTGMNEQFF.

This clonotype was recorded at least ten times. J is TRBJ1-5 and V is TRBV28; TRBD1 aligns across 7 bases. Germline-derived CDR1 and CDR2 are MDHEN and SYDVKM. Trimming removed 5 bases from V and 2 bases from J; junction bases left unmatched: 9. CDR3 length: 16 amino acids. The CDR3 sequence is CASSTGANRGNQPQHF. DNA of the CDR3: TGTGCCAGCAGTACAGGGGCAAATAGGGGCAATCAGCCCCAGCATTTT.

This clonotype came up a few times. The rearrangement links TRBV5-1 to TRBJ2-1, with 9 bases identical to TRBD1. The CDR3 is 14 residues long. V shed 4 bases and J 5 bases; nucleotides not matched to a gene: 4. Germline V gene lookup returns CDR1 SGHRS and CDR2 YFSETQ. The CDR3 region has the DNA TGCGCCAGCAGCCGGGACAGGGCCAACAATGAGCAGTTCTTC. This codes for CASSRDRANNEQFF.

The rearrangement links TRBV30 to TRBJ2-6; 8 bases are a match to TRBD1. J was trimmed by 3 bases and V by 3 bases; bases with no gene match: 4. CDR1 and CDR2 (germline): GTSNPN, SVGIG (reference sequence). The CDR3 has 15 amino acids. The CDR3 region is CAWRDRVGGANVLTF. The CDR3 coding sequence is TGTGCCTGGAGGGACAGGGTTGGTGGGGCCAACGTCCTGACTTTC.

The V and J genes are TRBV20-1 and TRBJ2-1; no clear D. CDR1 is DFQATT, CDR2 SNEGSKA, per germline (reference sequence). The V and J ends lost 6 bases and 10 bases respectively, with 10 bases between them. The CDR3 runs to 10 residues. CDR3: CSAAELEQFF. The CDR3 nucleotides are TGCAGTGCCGCAGAATTAGAGCAGTTCTTC.

The V call is TRBV28, the J call TRBJ2-2, with D tentatively TRBD1 (5 bases). Trimming cost V 8 bases and J 4 bases, with 14 bases left between them. The CDR3 loop spans 14 amino acids. CDR1 is MDHEN, CDR2 SYDVKM, per germline. The CDR3 here is CASGLGHLTGELFF. The CDR3 bases are TGTGCCAGCGGCCTAGGACACCTCACCGGGGAGCTGTTTTTT. Using reference TRBV28 and TRBJ2-2 for the parts outside the CDR3, the full variable domain is DVKVTQSSRYLVKRTGEKVFLECVQDMDHENMFWYRQDPGLGLRLIYFSYDVKMKEKGDIPEGYSVSREKKERFSLILESASTNQTSMYLCASGLGHLTGELFFGEGSRLTVL.

In its sample, this clonotype was seen many times. V gene TRBV29-1 combines with J gene TRBJ2-5; 12 bases fit TRBD2. Germline loops: CDR1 SQVTM, CDR2 ANQGSEA. Trimming at V came to 6 bases and at J to 2 bases, leaving 4 bases not matched to a gene. The CDR3 is made up of 14 amino acids. As DNA, the CDR3 is TGCAGCGTGAATGGACTAGCGGGGCAAGAGACCCAGTACTTC. This sequence encodes CSVNGLAGQETQYF.

The rearrangement links TRBV6-1 to TRBJ2-7; the match to TRBD1 covers 10 bases. This CDR3 is built from 15 residues. Trimming at V came to 5 bases and at J to 6 bases, leaving 10 bases not matched to a gene. Germline V CDR1 and CDR2: MNHNS, SASEGT. CDR3 in amino acids: CASSPGGTGDREQYF. Written as DNA, the CDR3 is TGTGCCAGCAGTCCCGGGGGGACAGGGGACCGCGAGCAGTACTTC.

This clonotype was found many times. The CDR3 here is CASSQEGSGNYNEQFF. CDR3 sequence (DNA): TGTGCCAGCAGCCAAGAAGGTAGCGGCAACTACAATGAGCAGTTCTTC. The chain is built from TRBV4-2 and TRBJ2-1; D might be TRBD2 (6 bases). This CDR3 is 16 amino acids long. V lost 0 bases to trimming and J lost 3 bases, with 12 bases between them. Per germline, CDR1 LGHNA and CDR2 YNFKEQ.

This clonotype was detected a few times. J is TRBJ2-2 and V is TRBV11-1; perhaps TRBD2 as D (5 bases). Trimming shortened V by 3 bases and J by 1 base, and 15 bases separated the two germline ends. The CDR3 has 17 amino acids. The germline V gene encodes CDR1 SGHAT and CDR2 FQDESV (reference sequence). The CDR3 DNA reads as TGTGCCAGCAGCTTCCCGACGGGGAGCTGGAACACCGGGGAGCTGTTTTTT. Translated: CASSFPTGSWNTGELFF.

The table lists this clonotype with a few counts. CDR3 protein: CASSKGRQGRTDTQYF. In DNA, the CDR3 is TGTGCCAGCAGCAAAGGGCGGCAGGGCCGGACAGATACGCAGTATTTT. The chain combines TRBV9 with TRBJ2-3; a weak D match, TRBD1 (5 bases). CDR1 is SGDLS, CDR2 YYNGEE, per germline. CDR3 size: 16 residues. Trimming pared 4 bases from V and 3 bases from J, leaving 18 bases between.

In this sample, this clonotype turned up many times. The chain is built from TRBV5-1 and TRBJ2-1, with 11 nucleotides matching TRBD2. The CDR3 runs to 15 residues. Germline-derived CDR1 and CDR2 are SGHRS and YFSETQ. Trimming removed 4 bases from V and 6 bases from J; junction bases left unmatched: 6. As DNA, the CDR3 is TGCGCCAGCAGCCTACTAGCGGGAGCAGGCAATGAGCAGTTCTTC. It specifies CASSLLAGAGNEQFF.

This clonotype came up a few times. The chain carries TRBV20-1 and TRBJ2-1; 11 nucleotides align to TRBD2. Germline V gives CDR1 DFQATT, CDR2 SNEGSKA (reference sequence). After removal of 6 bases from V and 4 bases from J, the junction contained 5 bases not matched to a gene. This CDR3 has 14 amino acids. The CDR3 DNA reads as TGCAGTGCAATGGGACTAGCGGAATACAATGAGCAGTTCTTC. Its translation is CSAMGLAEYNEQFF.

The chain combines TRBV11-2 with TRBJ2-5; D might be TRBD2 (7 bases). The CDR3 sequence is 16 residues long. Germline V gene data show CDR1 as SGHAT and CDR2 as FQNNGV. V was clipped by 1 base and J by 6 bases, with 18 bases between them. The DNA for the CDR3 is TGTGCCAGCAGCTTAGGGTTCGGGGGGCTTCCAAAGACCCAGTACTTC. Protein sequence: CASSLGFGGLPKTQYF. Looking up the rest from reference TRBV11-2 and TRBJ2-5 gives the full variable domain: EAGVAQSPRYKIIEKRQSVAFWCNPISGHATLYWYQQILGQGPKLLIQFQNNGVVDDSQLPKDRFSAERLKGVDSTLKIQPAKLEDSAVYLCASSLGFGGLPKTQYFGPGTRLLVL.

This clonotype appeared a few times. The rearrangement links TRBV11-2 to TRBJ2-7; TRBD2 matches at 7 bases. The CDR3 is 15 amino acids. The V gene end was trimmed by 0 bases and the J gene end by 5 bases; junction bases not matched to a gene: 7. CDR1 and CDR2 from the germline V gene are SGHAT and FQNNGV. The CDR3 region is CASSLDSGRENEQYF. The CDR3 DNA sequence: TGTGCCAGCAGCTTAGATAGCGGGCGGGAGAACGAGCAGTACTTC.

There are a few counts of this clonotype. The rearrangement links TRBV9 to TRBJ2-3, with 8 bases aligning to TRBD2. The V gene end was trimmed by 1 base and the J gene end by 3 bases; junction bases not matched to a gene: 4. Germline CDR1 reads SGDLS; CDR2 reads YYNGEE. This CDR3 contains 15 residues. This CDR3 is CASSVSGRTTDTQYF. DNA for the CDR3: TGTGCCAGCAGCGTAAGCGGGAGAACAACAGATACGCAGTATTTT. The variable domain in full, completed from reference TRBV9 and TRBJ2-3, reads DSGVTQTPKHLITATGQRVTLRCSPRSGDLSVYWYQQSLDQGLQFLIQYYNGEERAKGNILERFSAQQFPDLHSELNLSSLELGDSALYFCASSVSGRTTDTQYFGPGTRLTVL.

This clonotype was recorded at least ten times. A junction end diverges from the germline sequence, so it may reflect a read error. The V and J genes are TRBV5-5 and TRBJ2-7; tentatively, D is TRBD2 (5 bases). The CDR3 totals 13 residues. Germline V lookup: CDR1 SGHKS, CDR2 YYEKEE (reference sequence). The CDR3 loop reads CASSPVERETKDF. Written as DNA, the CDR3 is TGTGCCAGCAGCCCTGTCGAGAGGGAGACGAAGGACTTC.

This clonotype turned up a few times. The genes are TRBV7-9 and TRBJ2-1; 8 bases align to TRBD2. V lost 1 base, J lost 8 bases, and 7 bases stayed unmatched. The CDR3 sequence is 15 residues long. CDR1 is SEHNR, CDR2 FQNEAQ, per germline (reference sequence). The CDR3 spells CASSLGGLVSDEQFF. The CDR3 DNA reads TGTGCCAGCAGCTTAGGGGGACTAGTCTCCGATGAGCAGTTCTTC. Drawing the rest from reference TRBV7-9 and TRBJ2-1, the complete variable domain is DTGVSQNPRHKITKRGQNVTFRCDPISEHNRLYWYRQTLGQGPEFLTYFQNEAQLEKSRLLSDRFSAERPKGSFSTLEIQRTEQGDSAMYLCASSLGGLVSDEQFFGPGTRLTVL.

J is TRBJ2-1 and V is TRBV29-1; possibly TRBD2 for D (6 bases). The CDR3 is made up of 14 amino acids. Germline V lookup: CDR1 SQVTM, CDR2 ANQGSEA. V gave up 6 bases and J gave up 5 bases, with 17 bases separating them. The CDR3 loop is CSVRGTGVDNEQFF. In nucleotides, the CDR3 is TGCAGCGTCCGTGGCACGGGGGTCGACAATGAGCAGTTCTTC.

This clonotype was observed a handful of times. V and J are TRBV29-1 and TRBJ2-5; TRBD1 matches at 9 bases. The length of the CDR3 is 13 residues. J gave up 3 bases and V 6 bases, and 5 bases lay outside the gene matches. Germline V gene lookup returns CDR1 SQVTM and CDR2 ANQGSEA. The CDR3 DNA sequence: TGCAGCGTCCGGACAGGGGCCAAAGAGACCCAGTACTTC. The encoded protein is CSVRTGAKETQYF.